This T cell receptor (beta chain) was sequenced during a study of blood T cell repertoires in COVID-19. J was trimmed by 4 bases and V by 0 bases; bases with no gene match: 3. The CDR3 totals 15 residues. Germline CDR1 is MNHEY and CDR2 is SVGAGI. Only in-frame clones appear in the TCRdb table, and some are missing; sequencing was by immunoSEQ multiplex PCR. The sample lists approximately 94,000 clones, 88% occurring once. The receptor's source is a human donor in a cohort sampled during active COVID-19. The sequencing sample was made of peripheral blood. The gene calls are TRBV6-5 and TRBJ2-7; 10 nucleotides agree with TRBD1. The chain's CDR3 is CASSYSRTGGYEQYF. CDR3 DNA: TGTGCCAGCAGTTACTCGAGGACAGGGGGTTACGAGCAGTACTTC.